The clone carrying this T cell receptor beta chain turned up a few times. Antigen specificity is unknown. TCRdb processed the 5' RACE reads anew with MiXCR; each CDR3 protein has one entry. Of under 700,000 distinct CDR3 sequences detected, around 21% appear once; the ten largest clones hold about an eighth. This sample was taken from a study of T-cell memory formation after mild COVID-19. Study-wide context: TCR clusters were mostly confined to one donor each. The study, taken as a whole, reports: The CD4+ clones that contracted clustered mainly within CM and EM, and the CD8+ clones concentrated in EMRA. Among clones peaking at day 37 in the second wave, SARS-CoV-2 specificity remained unconfirmed. Whereas later expanders leaned CD4+, clones contracting day 15 to 85 showed a balanced CD4/CD8 makeup.

V lost 5 bases to trimming and J lost 0 bases; unmatched junction nucleotides: 12. The CDR3 is 17 residues long. The chain recombines TRBV12-3 or TRBV12-4 with TRBJ2-7, with 8 bases lining up with TRBD2. This receptor was obtained from an adult woman who had mild COVID-19 (a few samples of this study predate the infection). Cell type and time point are not known. Sequencing input: PBMCs or a T cell subset sorted from them (not recorded which). The CDR3 bases are TGTGCCAGCAGTCCACCCCGGGGGGGCCTAAGCTCCTACGAGCAGTACTTC. It translates to CASSPPRGGLSSYEQYF.